This TCR beta chain stems from a study of cytomegalovirus exposure and HLA in healthy donors. Across the study: The study's early data release held roughly 91 million unique TCRs from HLA-typed donors.

The germline gives CDR1 SGHAT, CDR2 FQNNGV. V gave up 6 bases and J gave up 4 bases; unmatched junction bases: 9. The CDR3 spans 15 residues. For this clone: What it binds is not known.

PCR primers comprised 60 Vbeta and 13 Jbeta primers. The assay was immunoSEQ multiplex PCR, and TCRdb's table has in-frame clones only and misses some. The repertoire holds 95,000 to 150,000 clones, with around two thirds as singletons. General study findings and limits: A later analysis linked a missense DCLRE1C variant to TCR beta V- and J-gene trimming. In an earlier analysis, productive rearrangement rates for most beta V segments clustered near 87% or 30%. A few CMV-associated chains were confirmed in vitro to be specific for CMV antigens.

What was sequenced was PBMCs. This TCR derives from a man in his 60s in good health and CMV-seropositive. This chain uses TRBV11-2 with TRBJ1-3; TRBD1 matches 7 bases. CDR3 protein: CASRENRGSGNTIYF. CDR3 nucleotide sequence: TGTGCCAGCAGGGAGAACAGGGGCTCGGGAAACACCATATATTTT.